This is a list of T cell receptor beta chains from one sample in a study of blood T cells in healthy people across ages. TCRdb used MiXCR to reprocess the 5' RACE reads, holding one entry per CDR3 protein. Of fewer than 900,000 distinct CDR3 sequences detected, around 45% appear once; the ten largest clones hold 25% to 35%. Sample: blood. The receptor set was obtained from an older woman in good health. CDR3s include the opening cysteine and the closing phenylalanine or tryptophan. Fields, in order: J gene, clone size, D gene, V gene, CDR3 DNA, CDR3 protein. The D gene is left open where the match is weak. Where a row states a size, it is once, few, many or the class of an expanded clone; other rows omit it.

TRBJ2-7,-,TRBD2,TRBV29-1,TGCAGCGTTGTTAGCGGGGGAGGCTACGAGCAGTACTTC,CSVVSGGGYEQYF
TRBJ2-4,-,-,TRBV7-2,TGTGCCAGCAGCTCACTAGGAGGGACATGGATTCAGTACTTC,CASSSLGGTWIQYF
TRBJ2-5,few,TRBD2,TRBV20-1,TGCAGTGCTAGACCAACCGGACTAGCGAGCTTAGGGACCCAGTACTTC,CSARPTGLASLGTQYF
TRBJ2-7,few,-,TRBV7-7,TGTGCTAGCAGCTTAGTCGTAGACAGCCCATCCTACGAGCAGTACTTC,CASSLVVDSPSYEQYF
TRBJ2-1,-,-,TRBV20-1,TGCAGTGCTAGCGGCAGTTTGATCTCCTACAATGAGCAGTTCTTC,CSASGSLISYNEQFF
TRBJ2-7,-,TRBD2,TRBV29-1,TGCAGCGCAAGCGGGAGACCCGCCTTGAGCTCCTACGAGCAGTACTTC,CSASGRPALSSYEQYF
TRBJ2-7,many,-,TRBV10-3,TGTGCCATCAGTGAAAAACAGGTCTACGAGCAGTACTTC,CAISEKQVYEQYF
TRBJ2-7,-,TRBD2,TRBV15,TGTGCCACCCGACTAGCGGGAGGTGAACACGAGCAGTACTTC,CATRLAGGEHEQYF
TRBJ1-1,few,-,TRBV20-1,TGCAGTGCACATTCGGACGCCATGAACACTGAAGCTTTCTTT,CSAHSDAMNTEAFF
TRBJ2-3,few,TRBD2,TRBV20-1,TGCAGTGCTAGAGATTGGGCTAGCGGGAGCGCACATACGCAGTATTTT,CSARDWASGSAHTQYF
TRBJ2-7,few,-,TRBV20-1,TGCAGTGCTGCCGGGACACAAAGGACAAACAATGAGCAGTACTTC,CSAAGTQRTNNEQYF
TRBJ2-1,few,-,TRBV20-1,TGCAGTGCTCCCGAGCGGGTCAATGAGCAGTTCTTC,CSAPERVNEQFF
TRBJ2-4,-,TRBD1,TRBV7-2,TGTGCCAGCAGCTCTGGGACAGGGAACTCCCACAACATTCAGTACTTC,CASSSGTGNSHNIQYF
TRBJ2-3,-,TRBD1,TRBV7-9,TGTGCCAACAGCCTCCGGGACAGTCTTAGCACAGATACGCAGTATTTT,CANSLRDSLSTDTQYF
TRBJ2-3,-,-,TRBV20-1,TGCAGTACTAGATCACTAGCTAGCACAGATACGCAGTATTTT,CSTRSLASTDTQYF
TRBJ2-7,few,-,TRBV4-3,TGCGCCAGCAGCCAAAACCCGGTCGGTTACGAGCAGTACTTC,CASSQNPVGYEQYF
TRBJ2-6,-,-,TRBV6-2/TRBV6-3,TGTGCCAGCAGTAAAGGGAGAGTTGGGGCCAACGTCCTGACTTTC,CASSKGRVGANVLTF
TRBJ1-2,few,TRBD1,TRBV20-1,TGCAGTGCTAGGCCCGGGACAGGACAATATGGCTACACCTTC,CSARPGTGQYGYTF
TRBJ1-2,-,-,TRBV7-9,TGTGCCAGCAGCTTAAGAGGGGAAAATGGCTACACCTTC,CASSLRGENGYTF
TRBJ2-5,-,-,TRBV28,TGTGCCAGCACCCCAGCAGGGCTTGGGGAGACCCAGTACTTC,CASTPAGLGETQYF
TRBJ2-5,-,-,TRBV6-2/TRBV6-3,TGTGCCAGCAGTTATCACACAGGACAAGAGACCCAGTACTTC,CASSYHTGQETQYF
TRBJ2-7,-,-,TRBV20-1,TGCAGTGCTAGAGGTGGAGGGGAGCCGAGGAGCGAGCAGTACTTC,CSARGGGEPRSEQYF
TRBJ1-2,-,-,TRBV20-1,TGCAGTGCTAGAGTGGGGGGTAACTATGGCTACACCTTC,CSARVGGNYGYTF
TRBJ2-3,few,-,TRBV20-1,TGCAGTGCCCCGGATAGCGGTAGCACAGATACGCAGTATTTT,CSAPDSGSTDTQYF
TRBJ2-7,few,-,TRBV20-1,TGCAGTGCTCCGGTACACTACGAGCAGTACTTC,CSAPVHYEQYF
TRBJ2-1,-,-,TRBV4-3,TGCGCCAGCAGCCAAGAGGGTCTGGAGAACAATGAGCAGTTCTTC,CASSQEGLENNEQFF
TRBJ2-1,-,TRBD2,TRBV7-2,TGTGCCAGCAGCCCGGACTGGGGGACTAGCGGGATAAATGAGCAGTTCTTC,CASSPDWGTSGINEQFF
TRBJ1-5,-,TRBD1,TRBV4-3,TGCGCCAGCAGCCAAGGCAGGGGGAGCTACAATCAGCCCCAGCATTTT,CASSQGRGSYNQPQHF
TRBJ2-1,-,-,TRBV29-1,TGCAGCTATACGTCCAGGGGAGAGAATGAGCAGTTCTTC,CSYTSRGENEQFF
TRBJ1-5,-,TRBD1,TRBV10-3,TGTGCCATCAGTGTGTCAGGGGGACTCCAGCCCCAGCATTTT,CAISVSGGLQPQHF
TRBJ2-1,-,TRBD2,TRBV12-3/TRBV12-4,TGTGCCAGCAGTTTTACTAGCGCGACACACAATGAGCAGTTCTTC,CASSFTSATHNEQFF
TRBJ2-7,few,TRBD2,TRBV30,TGTGCCTGGAGACTAGCGGGGACCTACGAGCAGTACTTC,CAWRLAGTYEQYF
TRBJ2-5,-,TRBD2,TRBV20-1,TGCAGTGCTAGAGATTTACTAGCGAGACAAGAGACCCGGTACTTC,CSARDLLARQETRYF
TRBJ2-1,few,TRBD2,TRBV29-1,TGCAGCGCGGCCGGGACTAGCGGGAGCAATGAGCAGTTCTTC,CSAAGTSGSNEQFF
TRBJ2-5,few,-,TRBV27,TGTGCCAGCAGTTTCTTCGGCGAGACCCAGTACTTC,CASSFFGETQYF
TRBJ2-3,-,-,TRBV7-3,TGTGCCAGCAGCTTAATCCCTTATCCCGCAGATACGCAGTATTTT,CASSLIPYPADTQYF
TRBJ2-7,-,TRBD1,TRBV29-1,TGCAGCGTTGGAGGGACAGGATTCTACGAGCAGTACTTC,CSVGGTGFYEQYF
TRBJ2-7,few,-,TRBV9,TGTGCCAGCAGCGTAGGGGTTAGCGGCTCCTACGAGCAGTACTTC,CASSVGVSGSYEQYF
TRBJ1-2,few,-,TRBV28,TGTGCCAGCAGTTCTACAGGCGTTGCTAACTATGGCTACACCTTC,CASSSTGVANYGYTF
TRBJ1-1,many,TRBD1,TRBV7-9,TGTGCCAGCAGCTTTTCACAGGGGTACACTGAAGCTTTCTTT,CASSFSQGYTEAFF
TRBJ2-2,many,-,TRBV4-1,TGCGCCAGCAGCCAAGAAGGGGGGGCGATGTACACCGGGGAGCTGTTTTTT,CASSQEGGAMYTGELFF
TRBJ2-7,-,TRBD2,TRBV3-1,TGTGCCAGCAGCCAAGAACTAGCGGGAGACTACGAGCAGTACTTC,CASSQELAGDYEQYF
TRBJ2-7,-,TRBD2,TRBV10-2,TGCGCCAGCGGAATAGCGGGGACCAGTAGGGAGCAGTACTTC,CASGIAGTSREQYF
TRBJ2-5,few,-,TRBV6-2/TRBV6-3,TGTGCCAGCAGTCCAACAGGGCTGGGGGAGACCCAGTACTTC,CASSPTGLGETQYF
TRBJ2-5,-,-,TRBV9,TGTGCCGGCAGCGTGATGGGACAAGAGACCCAGTACTTC,CAGSVMGQETQYF
TRBJ1-4,-,-,TRBV20-1,TGCAGTGCTAGAGATGGGCAGGGGATTGGTGAAAAACTGTTTTTT,CSARDGQGIGEKLFF
TRBJ2-7,-,TRBD1,TRBV25-1,TGTGCCAGCAGTGGGGACAGCGAGCAGTACTTC,CASSGDSEQYF
TRBJ2-7,few,-,TRBV9,TGTGCCAGCAGCCCTAGGACATCATCCCCCTACGAGCAGTACTTC,CASSPRTSSPYEQYF
TRBJ2-7,once,-,TRBV28,TGTGCCAGCAGTCCCGGACGGGTCTCCTACGAGCAGTACTTC,CASSPGRVSYEQYF
TRBJ2-7,-,-,TRBV2,TGTGCCAGCACTTTGGCTTATCACGAGCAGTACTTC,CASTLAYHEQYF
TRBJ2-6,-,-,TRBV7-2,TGTGCCAGCAGCCGACGAGGCGGGACTGGGGCCAACGTCCTGACTTTC,CASSRRGGTGANVLTF